Listed here is a single T cell receptor (beta chain). The data derive from a study of blood T cell repertoires in COVID-19. In the original processing: How many nucleated cells were present was estimated from reference gene primer amplification. Clones were read by immunoSEQ multiplex PCR, and TCRdb kept only the in-frame ones, dropping some. That table supplies the V and J calls and clone size; D and trimming were determined from the DNA. The data show fewer than 65,000 clones, with approximately 88% seen just once and 10% to 13% held by the top ten. Germline V gene data show CDR1 as MDHEN and CDR2 as SYDVKM. Trimming took 4 bases from V and 8 from J; bases not matched to a gene: 11. The CDR3 contains 16 residues.

This sequence was found in a man younger than 40 with COVID-19, enrolled during active disease. The chain employs TRBV28 and TRBJ1-2; 12 nucleotides agree with TRBD1. The sequenced sample was peripheral blood. CDR3 loop: CASSSIGTGGVDGYTF. DNA of the CDR3: TGTGCCAGCAGTTCAATCGGGACAGGGGGCGTAGACGGCTACACCTTC.